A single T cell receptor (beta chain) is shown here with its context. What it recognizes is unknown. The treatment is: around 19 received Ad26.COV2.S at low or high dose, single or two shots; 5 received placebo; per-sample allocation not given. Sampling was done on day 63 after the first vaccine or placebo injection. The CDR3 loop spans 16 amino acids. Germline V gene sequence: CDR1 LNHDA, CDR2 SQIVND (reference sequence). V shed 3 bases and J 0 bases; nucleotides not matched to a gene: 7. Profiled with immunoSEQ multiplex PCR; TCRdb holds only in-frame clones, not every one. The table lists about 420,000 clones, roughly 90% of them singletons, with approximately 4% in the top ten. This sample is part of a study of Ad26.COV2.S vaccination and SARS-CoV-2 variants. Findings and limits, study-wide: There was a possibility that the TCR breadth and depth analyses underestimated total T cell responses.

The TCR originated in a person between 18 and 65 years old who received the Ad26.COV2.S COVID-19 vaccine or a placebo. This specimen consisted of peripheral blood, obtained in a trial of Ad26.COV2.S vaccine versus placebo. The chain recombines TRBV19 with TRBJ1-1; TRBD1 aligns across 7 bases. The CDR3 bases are TGTGCCAGTAGTATTAGGGGGCGATCCATGAACACTGAAGCTTTCTTT. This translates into CASSIRGRSMNTEAFF. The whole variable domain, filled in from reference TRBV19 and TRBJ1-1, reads DGGITQSPKYLFRKEGQNVTLSCEQNLNHDAMYWYRQDPGQGLRLIYYSQIVNDFQKGDIAEGYSVSREKKESFPLTVTSAQKNPTAFYLCASSIRGRSMNTEAFFGQGTRLTVV.